This T cell receptor (beta chain) comes out of a study of T cells in Graves' hyperthyroidism and ophthalmopathy. Study-wide points: The majority of expanded thyroid clonotypes above 0.001 also appeared in blood. The model predicted ophthalmopathy a median roughly 6.5 months before onset.

Graves' hyperthyroidism was deemed stable given no ophthalmopathy progression within 18 months. Aged 18 to 65, the patients had hyperthyroidism that was newly diagnosed and had lasted under 2 months. This clonotype has only a few counts. What it binds is not known. A single base separates this from a much larger clone, so it may be a read error. RNA transcripts served as the template for amplifying TCR beta CDR3 regions. An initial round of RT-PCR targeting the TCR CDR3 relied on the HTBI primer set. TCRdb reprocessed the multiplex PCR reads with MiXCR, giving one entry per CDR3 protein. This sample yields about 620,000 distinct CDR3 sequences, of which about 17% are seen a single time; around 4% belongs to the top ten. This CDR3 has 14 amino acids. V was shortened by 0 bases and J by 0 bases, with 3 bases between the two germline ends. Germline values: CDR1 SGHRS, CDR2 YFSETQ.

The receptor comes from a woman in her 30s with Graves' hyperthyroidism. Sequencing was done on a sample of blood. This chain connects TRBV5-1 to TRBJ2-2; D is unclear. This chain's CDR3 is CASSLDPNTGELFF. In DNA form, the CDR3 reads TGCGCCAGCAGCTTGGACCCGAACACCGGGGAGCTGTTTTTT.